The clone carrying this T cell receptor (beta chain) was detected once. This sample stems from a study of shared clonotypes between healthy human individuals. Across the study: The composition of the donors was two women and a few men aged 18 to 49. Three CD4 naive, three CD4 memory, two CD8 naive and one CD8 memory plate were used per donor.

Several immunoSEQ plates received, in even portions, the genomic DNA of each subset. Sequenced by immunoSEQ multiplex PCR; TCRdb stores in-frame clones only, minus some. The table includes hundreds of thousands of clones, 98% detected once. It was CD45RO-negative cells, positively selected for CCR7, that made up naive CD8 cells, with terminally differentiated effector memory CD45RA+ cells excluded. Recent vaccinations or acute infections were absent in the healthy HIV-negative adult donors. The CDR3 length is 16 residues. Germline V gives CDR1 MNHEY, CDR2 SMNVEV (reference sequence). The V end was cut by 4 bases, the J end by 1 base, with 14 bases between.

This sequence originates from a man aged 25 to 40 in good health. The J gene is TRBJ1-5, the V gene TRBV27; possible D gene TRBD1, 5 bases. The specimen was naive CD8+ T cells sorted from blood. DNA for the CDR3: TGTGCCAGCAGTTCCGGGACGGGACCGAGCAATCAGCCCCAGCATTTT. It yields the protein CASSSGTGPSNQPQHF.